One and the same sample provided the 8 T cell receptor beta chains below, sequenced in a study of T cell responses to AZD1222 COVID-19 vaccine. Profiled with immunoSEQ multiplex PCR; TCRdb holds only in-frame clones, not every one. The repertoire includes about 220,000 clones, approximately 94% of them detected once, and around 1% sits in the top ten. This specimen was peripheral blood, taken on day 0 of MenACWY control vaccination. Receptors were obtained from an adult in good health.

The V call is TRBV7-2, the J call TRBJ2-1; 8 nucleotides match TRBD1. CDR1 is SGHTA, CDR2 FQGNSA, per germline. Trimming removed 4 bases from V and 6 bases from J; junction bases left unmatched: 5. The CDR3 has 14 amino acids. The DNA of the CDR3 is TGTGCCAGCAGCTCTCGACAGGGGCGCAATGAGCAGTTCTTC. Translating it yields CASSSRQGRNEQFF. The variable domain in full, with the rest retrieved from reference TRBV7-2 and TRBJ2-1, is GAGVSQSPSNKVTEKGKDVELRCDPISGHTALYWYRQSLGQGLEFLIYFQGNSAPDKSGLPSDRFSAERTGGSVSTLTIQRTQQEDSAVYLCASSSRQGRNEQFFGPGTRLTVL.

This clone was seen once. V usage is TRBV30 and J usage is TRBJ1-3; D gene ambiguous. Trimming pared 2 bases from V and 3 bases from J, leaving 14 bases between. The CDR3 is 15 amino acids. Per germline, CDR1 GTSNPN and CDR2 SVGIG (reference sequence). The CDR3 DNA is TGTGCCTGGAGTACACAAGGGAGCTTTGGAAACACCATATATTTT. Translation gives CAWSTQGSFGNTIYF. The full variable domain, its missing parts supplied by reference TRBV30 and TRBJ1-3, is SQTIHQWPATLVQPVGSPLSLECTVEGTSNPNLYWYRQAAGRGLQLLFYSVGIGQISSEVPQNLSASRPQDRQFILSSKKLLLSDSGFYLCAWSTQGSFGNTIYFGEGSWLTVV.

The chain links TRBV6-1 to TRBJ2-5, with a tentative D call TRBD2 (5 bases). The V and J ends lost 2 bases and 4 bases respectively, with 20 bases between them. Germline V gene data show CDR1 as MNHNS and CDR2 as SASEGT. The CDR3 is 17 amino acids. Here the CDR3 reads CASSETPRGSPRETQYF. The DNA of the CDR3 is TGTGCCAGCAGTGAAACACCCCGGGGTTCACCAAGAGAGACCCAGTACTTC.

This clone was recorded once. V is TRBV3-1 (or the pseudogene TRBV3-2) and J is TRBJ2-3; TRBD1 agrees at 9 bases. This CDR3 has 16 amino acids. With V trimmed by 9 bases and J by 0 bases, 10 bases remained unmatched. Germline V gives CDR1 LGHDT, CDR2 YNNKEL (reference sequence). This chain's CDR3 is CASTPAGQGSTDTQYF. For the CDR3, the DNA is TGTGCCAGTACCCCGGCCGGACAGGGGAGCACAGATACGCAGTATTTT.

The V and J genes are TRBV12-3 or TRBV12-4 and TRBJ1-5, with D unclear. The germline V and J ends were trimmed by 2 bases and 3 bases, with 5 bases remaining between them. The CDR3 runs 13 residues. The CDR3 protein is CASSLRDNQPQHF. CDR3 nucleotide sequence: TGTGCCAGCAGTTTAAGGGACAATCAGCCCCAGCATTTT.

The rearrangement joins TRBV27 to TRBJ2-3, with TRBD2 matching 9 bases. The CDR3 consists of 14 residues. CDR1 and CDR2 (germline): MNHEY, SMNVEV (reference sequence). The V and J ends lost 7 bases and 6 bases, in that order; junction bases with no gene match: 8. CDR3 coding DNA: TGTGCCAGCAAGGGACTAGCAGGGGGGGATACGCAGTATTTT. It yields the protein CASKGLAGGDTQYF.

This chain connects TRBV19 to TRBJ1-3; 7 bases line up with TRBD1. After removal of 3 bases from V and 3 bases from J, the junction contained 8 bases not matched to a gene. The CDR3 extends over 16 amino acids. CDR1 and CDR2 from the germline V gene are LNHDA and SQIVND (reference sequence). The CDR3 reads CASSIGDRVFGNTIYF. The DNA for the CDR3 is TGTGCCAGTAGTATTGGAGACAGGGTGTTTGGAAACACCATATATTTT.

The CDR3 DNA is TGTGCCAGCAGGCGGACAGGGGGAACTGAAGCTTTCTTT. Amino acid sequence: CASRRTGGTEAFF. The chain combines TRBV28 with TRBJ1-1, with TRBD1 matching over 10 bases. Germline V CDR1 and CDR2: MDHEN, SYDVKM. The trim removed 6 bases at V and 5 bases at J, leaving 3 bases unmatched. The CDR3 spans 13 residues.